This T cell receptor beta chain was identified in a study of shared clonotypes between healthy human individuals. In the study overall: There were three CD4 naive, three CD4 memory, two CD8 naive and one CD8 memory plates per donor. The study's findings and limits: Naive subsets tended to show greater estimated richness than memory subsets. Despite large depth, rarefaction showed incomplete sorted-subset sequencing.

Donors comprised healthy HIV-negative adults lacking recent acute infections or vaccinations. TCRdb's table, derived via immunoSEQ multiplex PCR, lists solely in-frame clones and lacks some. The table includes about 1.1 million clones, approximately 80% detected once. About this clone: What it binds is not known.

This TCR was sampled from a man aged 18 to 29 in good health. Some clones in this sample may be carry-over from other donors' samples. Sequenced material: memory CD4+ T cells from PBMCs. Documented subset: CD45RA-negative fraction.

For the CDR3, the DNA is TGTGCCAGCAGTTTCGCGGATCAGCCCCAGCATTTT. This gives the protein CASSFADQPQHF. V gene TRBV28 combines with J gene TRBJ1-5; no clear D. Germline CDR1 MDHEN, CDR2 SYDVKM. The CDR3 covers 12 residues. The V gene lost 3 bases and the J gene lost 5 bases, with 5 bases spanning the gap.